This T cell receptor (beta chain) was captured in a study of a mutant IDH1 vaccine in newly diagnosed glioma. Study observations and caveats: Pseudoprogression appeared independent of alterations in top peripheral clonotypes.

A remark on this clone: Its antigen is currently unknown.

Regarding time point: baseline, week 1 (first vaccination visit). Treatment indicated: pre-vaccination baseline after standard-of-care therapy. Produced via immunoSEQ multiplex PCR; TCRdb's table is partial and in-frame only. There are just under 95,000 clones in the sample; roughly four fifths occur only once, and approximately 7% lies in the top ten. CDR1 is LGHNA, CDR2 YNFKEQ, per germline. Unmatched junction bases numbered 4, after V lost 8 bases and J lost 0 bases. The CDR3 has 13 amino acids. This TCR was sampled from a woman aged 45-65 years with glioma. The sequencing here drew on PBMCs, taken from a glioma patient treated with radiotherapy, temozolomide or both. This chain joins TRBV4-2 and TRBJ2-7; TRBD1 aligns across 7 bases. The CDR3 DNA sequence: TGTGCCAGCGCACAGGGGAGCTCCTACGAGCAGTACTTC. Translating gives CASAQGSSYEQYF.